In its sample, the clone carrying this T cell receptor beta chain was seen once. Its target is not known. This sample stems from a study of shared clonotypes between healthy human individuals. Trimming stripped 11 bases from V and 5 bases from J, with 22 bases between. This CDR3 region has 15 residues. CDR1 is SEHNR, CDR2 FQNEAQ, per germline (reference sequence). Naive CD8 cells lacked CD45RO and underwent positive selection for CCR7, leaving out terminally differentiated effector memory CD45RA+ cells. The donor population consisted of healthy HIV-negative adults with no recent acute infections or vaccinations. Study-level points and caveats: Relative to their counterparts shared across all four donors, non-shared clonotypes exhibited diminished generation probabilities. Limitation of the genetic and exposure-history diversity represented came from the few donors.

Assay execution proceeded at the deep level. The assay was immunoSEQ multiplex PCR, and TCRdb's table has in-frame clones only and misses some. This sample yields 750,000 to 1,000,000 clones, of which 90% to 95% are seen a single time; about 25% belongs to the top ten. The sequenced material came from naive CD8+ T cells sorted from blood. This rearrangement joins TRBV7-9 to TRBJ2-1; D possibly corresponds to TRBD2 (6 bases). This receptor was obtained from a man aged 30 to 39 in good health. The chain's CDR3 is CAGISAEGSHNEQFF. In nucleotides, the CDR3 is TGTGCCGGAATTTCAGCGGAGGGGTCCCACAATGAGCAGTTCTTC.